This T cell receptor beta chain was captured in a study of blood T cells in healthy people across ages. With a J-beta primer mix and a sample-barcoded 5' primer, a second PCR ran roughly 6 to 11 cycles. Researchers report that each sample yielded at least 3 million CDR3-containing paired-end reads. TCRdb recomputed calls from the 5' RACE reads with MiXCR, one row per CDR3 protein. This table holds roughly 570,000 distinct CDR3 sequences, 27% found once. General study findings and limits: Donors of long life had a larger count of naive CD4+ cells and greater diversity than aged donors.

This clonotype was counted a few times. Its cognate antigen is unknown. V dropped 0 bases and J dropped 8 bases, with 12 bases sitting between them. This CDR3 comprises 15 residues. Germline V CDR1 and CDR2: SGHRS, YFSETQ. V and J are TRBV5-1 and TRBJ1-6; possibly TRBD1 for D (6 bases). The TCR comes from a woman in her seventies in good health. Sample: blood. CDR3 in amino acids: CASSLGTGAYSPLHF. The CDR3, as DNA: TGCGCCAGCAGCTTGGGAACGGGGGCTTATTCACCCCTCCACTTT.